The next 7 T cell receptor beta chains were all read from a single sample in a study of T cells in Graves' hyperthyroidism and ophthalmopathy (dated by TCRdb to about 2019). The library was obtained by multiplex PCR. Instrument used: Illumina HiSeq 2000. TCR beta CDR3 regions were amplified from RNA transcripts. The TCR CDR3 was subjected to a first round of RT-PCR using the HTBI primer set and the Qiagen OneStep RT-PCR kit. Using fastp at Q25 and MiXCR, TCRdb reprocessed the public reads and kept productive beta chains. Rows with one shared CDR3 protein collapse into an entry with the most common genes and DNA. This sample lists about 480,000 distinct CDR3 sequences; around 15% were detected once. The biggest ten clones account for about 17% of the sample. The material sequenced was blood. The receptors originated from a young woman with Graves' hyperthyroidism.

This clonotype was seen many times. V is TRBV27 and J is TRBJ2-1, with D perhaps TRBD1 (8 bases). This CDR3 has 14 residues. V lost 5 bases and J lost 8, with 16 bases in between. Germline-derived CDR1 and CDR2 are MNHEY and SMNVEV (reference sequence). The CDR3 DNA follows: TGTGCCAGCAGTCCGACAGGGGCGGGGGATGAGCAGTTCTTC. It is translated as CASSPTGAGDEQFF.

This clonotype was observed a few times. The CDR3 spells CAIRQGPGNQPQHF. The CDR3 nucleotides are TGTGCCATCAGACAGGGACCGGGCAATCAGCCCCAGCATTTT. The chain combines TRBV10-3 with TRBJ1-5; a weak D match, TRBD1 (6 bases). The V end was cut by 6 bases, the J end by 2 bases, with 11 bases between. The CDR3 extends over 14 amino acids. Germline V gives CDR1 ENHRY, CDR2 SYGVKD.

Only a few counts were recorded for this clonotype. The chain recombines TRBV15 with TRBJ2-2, with D maybe TRBD2 (6 bases). Germline CDR1 reads LNHNV; CDR2 reads YYDKDF (reference sequence). V lost 1 base to trimming and J lost 3 bases, with 9 bases between them. CDR3 length: 15 amino acids. The CDR3 loop reads CATSRAGSDTGELFF. The DNA of the CDR3 is TGTGCCACCAGCAGAGCCGGGAGCGACACCGGGGAGCTGTTTTTT.

In its sample, this clonotype was seen many times. This chain links TRBV4-1 with TRBJ2-2, with 7 positions matching TRBD1. Germline V gene lookup returns CDR1 MGHRA and CDR2 YSYEKL. The CDR3 loop spans 15 amino acids. J gave up 1 base and V 1 base, and 0 bases lay outside the gene matches. CDR3 loop: CASSQGTGNTGELFF. CDR3 DNA: TGCGCCAGCAGCCAAGGGACAGGGAACACCGGGGAGCTGTTTTTT.

This clonotype occurred many times. The chain is built from TRBV12-3 or TRBV12-4 and TRBJ2-5; D not resolved. The CDR3 consists of 13 residues. Trimming took 2 bases from V and 4 from J, leaving 8 bases between them. The CDR3 loop is CASSLRVLETQYF. CDR3 coding DNA: TGTGCCAGCAGTTTACGGGTCCTAGAGACCCAGTACTTC.

This clonotype was counted at least ten times. The gene calls are TRBV7-9 and TRBJ2-1; 12 bases are shared with TRBD2. This CDR3 contains 17 residues. The germline CDR1 and CDR2 sequences are SEHNR and FQNEAQ (reference sequence). Trimming at V came to 5 bases and at J to 7 bases, leaving 12 bases not matched to a gene. The CDR3 region is CASSPRLGLAGGNEQFF. CDR3 bases: TGTGCCAGCAGCCCACGTCTTGGGCTAGCGGGAGGGAATGAGCAGTTCTTC.

This clonotype was detected a few times. The DNA of the CDR3 is TGTGCCAGCAGCCAAGACCTGGCGGCCGCGAACACCGGGGAGCTGTTTTTT. Amino acids: CASSQDLAAANTGELFF. The rearrangement uses TRBV4-2 and TRBJ2-2; no reliable D call. The germline V gene has CDR1 LGHNA and CDR2 YNFKEQ. The CDR3 extends over 17 amino acids. The V end lost 0 bases, the J end lost 0 bases, and 11 bases lay between the germline ends.